This T cell receptor (beta chain) was identified during a study of CD8 T cells in ankylosing spondylitis. Study-level findings and limits: Disease-linked clones reportedly showed significant enrichment in matched ankylosing spondylitis synovial fluid. Characteristic of ankylosing spondylitis blood, it appeared, was a TCR beta motif comprising roughly eight highly homologous variants. CD8+ cells made up the disease-linked clones, which were relatively rare in peripheral blood.

In making TCR beta libraries, quantitative 5'-RACE with molecular barcodes was used. TCRdb processed the 5' RACE reads anew with MiXCR; each CDR3 protein has one entry. The sample holds some 800,000 distinct CDR3 sequences, 10% to 15% seen once. This clonotype came up a few times. Antigen unknown. V was clipped by 4 bases and J by 1 base, with 8 bases between them. Looked up from germline, CDR1 is MNHEY and CDR2 is SVGAGI. This CDR3 is built from 14 residues. The source of this sequence is a male donor with ankylosing spondylitis. V and J are TRBV6-5 and TRBJ1-5, with a weak D call TRBD1 (5 bases). The sequenced material came from blood, either unsorted or a sorted T cell fraction (not recorded which). CDR3 bases: TGTGCCAGCAGTTCCAGGGAAAGCAATCAGCCCCAGCATTTT. Protein sequence: CASSSRESNQPQHF.